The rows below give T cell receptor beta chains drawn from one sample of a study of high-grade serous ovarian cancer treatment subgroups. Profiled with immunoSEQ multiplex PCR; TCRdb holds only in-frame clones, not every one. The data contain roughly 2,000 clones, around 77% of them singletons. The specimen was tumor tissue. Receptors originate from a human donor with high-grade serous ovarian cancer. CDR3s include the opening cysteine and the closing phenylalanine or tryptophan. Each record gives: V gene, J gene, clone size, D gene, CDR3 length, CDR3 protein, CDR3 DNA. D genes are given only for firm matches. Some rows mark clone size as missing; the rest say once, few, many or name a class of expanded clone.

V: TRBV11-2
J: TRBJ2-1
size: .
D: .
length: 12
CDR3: CASSLGGPRQFF
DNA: TGTGCCAGCAGTCTTGGGGGGCCCCGGCAGTTCTTC

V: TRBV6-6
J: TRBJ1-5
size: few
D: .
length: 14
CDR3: CASSYLAPNQPQHF
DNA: TGTGCCAGCAGTTATTTGGCCCCAAATCAGCCCCAGCATTTT

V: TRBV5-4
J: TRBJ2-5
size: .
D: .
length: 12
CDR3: CASSTTRETQYF
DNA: TGTGCCAGCAGCACCACTAGAGAGACCCAGTACTTC

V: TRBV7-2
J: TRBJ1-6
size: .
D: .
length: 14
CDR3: CASSLGDGNSPLHF
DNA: TGTGCCAGCAGCTTAGGGGACGGTAATTCACCCCTCCACTTT

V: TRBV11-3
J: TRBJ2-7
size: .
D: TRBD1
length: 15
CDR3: CASSLRTGVSYEQYF
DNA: TGTGCCAGCAGCTTAAGGACAGGCGTCTCCTACGAGCAGTACTTC

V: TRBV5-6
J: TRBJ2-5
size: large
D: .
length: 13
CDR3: CASSLAGPETQYF
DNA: TGTGCCAGCAGCTTGGCGGGTCCCGAGACCCAGTACTTC

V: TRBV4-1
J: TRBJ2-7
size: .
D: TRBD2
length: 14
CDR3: CASSLTSGTYEQYF
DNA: TGCGCCAGCAGCCTTACTAGCGGCACCTACGAGCAGTACTTC

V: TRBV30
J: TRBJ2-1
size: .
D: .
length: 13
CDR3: CAWSVGIWGEQFF
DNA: TGTGCCTGGAGTGTAGGAATTTGGGGTGAGCAGTTCTTC

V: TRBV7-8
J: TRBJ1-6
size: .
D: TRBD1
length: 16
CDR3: CASSLAKGQGKLALHF
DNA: TGTGCCAGCAGCTTAGCGAAGGGACAGGGGAAGTTGGCCCTCCACTTT

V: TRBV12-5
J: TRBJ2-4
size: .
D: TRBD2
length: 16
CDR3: CASGRNSGRGGNIQYF
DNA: TGTGCTAGTGGAAGAAATAGCGGGAGGGGGGGGAACATTCAGTACTTC

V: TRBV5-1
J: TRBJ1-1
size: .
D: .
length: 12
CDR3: CASSGRAEEAFF
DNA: TGCGCCAGCAGCGGAAGGGCCGAGGAAGCTTTCTTT

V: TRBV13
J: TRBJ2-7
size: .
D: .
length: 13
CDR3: CASSLEEGWEQYF
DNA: TGTGCCAGCAGCTTAGAGGAGGGTTGGGAGCAGTACTTC

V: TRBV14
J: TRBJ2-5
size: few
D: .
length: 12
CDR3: CASSRDRETQYF
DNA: TGTGCCAGCAGCCGGGACCGAGAGACCCAGTACTTC

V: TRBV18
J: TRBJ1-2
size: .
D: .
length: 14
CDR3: CASSPTTDYYGYTF
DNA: TGTGCCAGCTCACCGACGACAGACTACTATGGCTACACCTTC

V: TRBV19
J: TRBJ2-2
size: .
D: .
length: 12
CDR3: CASSRFTGELFF
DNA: TGTGCCAGTAGTAGGTTCACCGGGGAGCTGTTTTTT

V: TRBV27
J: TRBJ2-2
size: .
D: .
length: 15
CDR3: CATVRGGAGTGELFF
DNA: TGTGCCACCGTTCGTGGGGGAGCGGGCACCGGGGAGCTGTTTTTT

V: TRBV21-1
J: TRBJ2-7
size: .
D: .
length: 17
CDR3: CASSQPRVAGGSYEQYF
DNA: .

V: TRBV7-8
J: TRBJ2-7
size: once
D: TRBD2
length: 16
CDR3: CASSPRQIGTSYEQYF
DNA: TGTGCCAGCAGCCCGCGACAGATCGGGACTAGCTACGAGCAGTACTTC

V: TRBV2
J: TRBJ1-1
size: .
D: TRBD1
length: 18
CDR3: CASSDFRGFFSENTEAFF
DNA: TGTGCCAGCAGTGATTTCAGGGGGTTCTTTTCGGAAAACACTGAAGCTTTCTTT

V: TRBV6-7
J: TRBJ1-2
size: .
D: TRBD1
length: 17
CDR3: CASSLLVGTGGLYGYTF
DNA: TGTGCCAGCAGTTTGCTCGTGGGGACAGGAGGTCTCTATGGCTACACCTTC

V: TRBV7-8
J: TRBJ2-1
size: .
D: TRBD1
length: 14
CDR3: CASSFQGQYNEQFF
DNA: TGTGCCAGCAGCTTTCAGGGACAGTACAATGAGCAGTTCTTC

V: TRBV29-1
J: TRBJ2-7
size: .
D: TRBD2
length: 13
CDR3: CSVVGWREGEQYF
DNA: TGCAGCGTTGTAGGATGGCGGGAGGGCGAGCAGTACTTC